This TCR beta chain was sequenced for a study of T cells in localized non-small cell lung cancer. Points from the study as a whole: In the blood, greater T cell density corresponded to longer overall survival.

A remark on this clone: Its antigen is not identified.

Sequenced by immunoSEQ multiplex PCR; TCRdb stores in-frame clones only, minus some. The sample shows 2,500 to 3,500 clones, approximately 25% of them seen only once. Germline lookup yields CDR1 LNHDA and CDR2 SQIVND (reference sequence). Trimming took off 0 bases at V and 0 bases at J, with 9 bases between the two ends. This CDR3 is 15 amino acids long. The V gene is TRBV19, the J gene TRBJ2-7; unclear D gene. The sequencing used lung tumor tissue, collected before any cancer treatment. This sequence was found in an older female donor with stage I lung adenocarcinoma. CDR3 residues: CASSIDSQSSYEQYF. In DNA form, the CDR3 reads TGTGCCAGTAGTATAGACTCTCAGAGCTCCTACGAGCAGTACTTC.